The subject of this entry is one TCR beta chain. The target antigen is unknown. PCR involved 60 Vbeta and 13 Jbeta primers. TCRdb's table, derived via immunoSEQ multiplex PCR, lists solely in-frame clones and lacks some. The sample contains approximately 190,000 clones, 87% of which appear only once. This entry belongs to a study of cytomegalovirus exposure and HLA in healthy donors. General study findings and limits: Per a later analysis, HLA-associated TCR beta chains showed more clonal expansion than other, equally common TCR beta chains.

The CDR3 consists of 16 residues. The J segment lost 3 bases and the V segment lost 4 bases, leaving 6 bases of the junction unmatched. Per the germline V gene, CDR1 is SGHNT and CDR2 is YENEEA. The sample comprised PBMCs. The sequence was obtained from a man aged 25 to 40 in good health and CMV-seronegative. The V call is TRBV11-3, the J call TRBJ2-2; TRBD2 aligns across 9 bases. For the CDR3, the DNA is TGTGCCAGCAGCTCGCCGACTAGCGGATACACCGGGGAGCTGTTTTTT. Its protein product is CASSSPTSGYTGELFF.